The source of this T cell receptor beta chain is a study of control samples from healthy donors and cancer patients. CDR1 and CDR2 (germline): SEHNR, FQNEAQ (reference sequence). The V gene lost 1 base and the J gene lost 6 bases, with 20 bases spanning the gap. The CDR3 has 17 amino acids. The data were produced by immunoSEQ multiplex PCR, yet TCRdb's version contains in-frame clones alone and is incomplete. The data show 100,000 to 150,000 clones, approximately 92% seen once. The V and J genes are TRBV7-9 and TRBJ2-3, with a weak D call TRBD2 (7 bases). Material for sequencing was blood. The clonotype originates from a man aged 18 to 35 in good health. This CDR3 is CASSLVGGARGRDTQYF. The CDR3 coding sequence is TGTGCCAGCAGCTTAGTAGGGGGGGCACGGGGACGGGATACGCAGTATTTT.